One sample yielded the 19 T cell receptor beta chains listed below, sequenced in a study of blood T cell repertoires in COVID-19. Sequenced by immunoSEQ multiplex PCR; TCRdb stores in-frame clones only, minus some. The sample holds 330,000 or so clones, 87% seen once. Material for sequencing was PBMCs or T cells enriched from blood (not recorded which). The receptors come from a woman between 25 and 40 years old who had recovered from COVID-19.

This clone was seen only a few times. CDR3 region: CATQATGIPYEQYF. The CDR3 nucleotides are TGTGCCACCCAAGCGACAGGGATTCCCTACGAGCAGTACTTC. The genes are TRBV6-7 and TRBJ2-7; 7 nucleotides match TRBD1. TRBV6-7 is an open reading frame, and its role is uncertain. Trimming removed 10 bases from V and 2 bases from J; junction bases left unmatched: 11. The CDR3 has 14 residues.

V usage is TRBV7-2 and J usage is TRBJ1-2; the D is unclear. Trimming removed 0 bases from V and 0 bases from J, with 11 bases in between. CDR1 and CDR2 from the germline V gene are SGHTA and FQGNSA. This CDR3 spans 16 amino acids. DNA of the CDR3: TGTGCCAGCAGCTTAGCCGGTCGTAATGCTAACTATGGCTACACCTTC. Residues: CASSLAGRNANYGYTF.

The gene calls are TRBV27 and TRBJ1-2; weak D call: TRBD1 (6 bases). V lost 8 bases and J lost 6, with 16 bases in between. Germline loops: CDR1 MNHEY, CDR2 SMNVEV (reference sequence). CDR3 length equals 13 residues. This CDR3 reads CASRTGPGDGYTF. Written as DNA, the CDR3 is TGTGCCAGCCGTACAGGGCCCGGGGATGGCTACACCTTC.

This clone has a handful of counts. This chain joins TRBV25-1 and TRBJ2-1, with D possibly being TRBD1 (6 bases). Germline V CDR1 and CDR2: MGHDK, SYGVNS. V lost 4 bases to trimming and J lost 6 bases, with 13 bases between them. The CDR3 loop spans 14 amino acids. DNA for the CDR3: TGTGCCAGCAGTGGCGACAGGTTCTTCAATGAGCAGTTCTTC. This encodes CASSGDRFFNEQFF. The complete variable domain, with remaining parts taken from reference TRBV25-1 and TRBJ2-1, reads EADIYQTPRYLVIGTGKKITLECSQTMGHDKMYWYQQDPGMELHLIHYSYGVNSTEKGDLSSESTVSRIRTEHFPLTLESARPSHTSQYLCASSGDRFFNEQFFGPGTRLTVL.

This chain uses TRBV28 with TRBJ2-5; maybe TRBD1 (5 bases). Germline CDR1 reads MDHEN; CDR2 reads SYDVKM. The V gene lost 2 bases and the J gene lost 3 bases, with 10 bases spanning the gap. The length of the CDR3 is 14 residues. CDR3 sequence reads: CASSLRRREETQYF. The CDR3 bases are TGTGCCAGCAGTTTAAGGCGCAGGGAAGAGACCCAGTACTTC.

This chain uses TRBV5-8 with TRBJ2-7, with D unclear. The germline V gene encodes CDR1 SGHTS and CDR2 YDEGEE. This CDR3 spans 12 amino acids. Trimming pared 2 bases from V and 2 bases from J, leaving 5 bases between. The chain's CDR3 is CASSFQTYEQYF. The CDR3 nucleotides are TGTGCCAGCAGCTTCCAGACCTACGAGCAGTACTTC.

The chain has TRBV4-1 and TRBJ1-2, with D tentatively TRBD1 (5 bases). The CDR3 totals 15 residues. V lost 0 bases, J lost 4 bases, and 12 bases lay in between. The V gene's germline CDR1 is MGHRA and CDR2 YSYEKL. CDR3 coding DNA: TGCGCCAGCAGCCAAGAAACAGGTTCCCTCTATGGCTACACCTTC. This sequence encodes CASSQETGSLYGYTF.

The rearrangement links TRBV11-2 to TRBJ2-7; TRBD1 matches 8 bases. The CDR3 has 15 amino acids. V lost 1 base, J lost 4 bases, and 6 bases stayed unmatched. The germline gives CDR1 SGHAT, CDR2 FQNNGV. The CDR3 loop reads CASSLGTGGQYEQYF. The CDR3 DNA follows: TGTGCCAGCAGCTTAGGTACAGGGGGACAGTACGAGCAGTACTTC.

This clone was seen only a few times. The V call is TRBV5-8, the J call TRBJ1-4, with TRBD1 matching over 9 bases. V trimming: 4 bases; J trimming: 8 bases; junction bases outside the gene matches: 9. The CDR3 consists of 15 residues. CDR1 is SGHTS and CDR2 is YDEGEE in the germline V gene. As DNA, the CDR3 is TGTGCCAGCAGCATATCGACAGGGGGATTGGAAAAACTGTTTTTT. It yields the protein CASSISTGGLEKLFF. The complete variable domain, with remaining parts taken from reference TRBV5-8 and TRBJ1-4, reads EAGVTQSPTHLIKTRGQQATLRCSPISGHTSVYWYQQALGLGLQFLLWYDEGEERNRGNFPPRFSGRQFPNYSSELNVNALELEDSALYLCASSISTGGLEKLFFGSGTQLSVL.

V and J are TRBV9 and TRBJ2-1, with 10 bases aligning to TRBD2. Germline loops: CDR1 SGDLS, CDR2 YYNGEE. Trimming at V came to 0 bases and at J to 7 bases, leaving 7 bases not matched to a gene. This CDR3 contains 16 residues. This CDR3 is CASSVASPSGRNEQFF. Written as DNA, the CDR3 is TGTGCCAGCAGCGTAGCATCCCCTAGCGGGAGAAATGAGCAGTTCTTC.

The rearrangement links TRBV12-3 or TRBV12-4 to TRBJ2-7; 8 bases are shared with TRBD1. V trimming: 3 bases; J trimming: 9 bases; junction bases outside the gene matches: 7. The CDR3 has 13 amino acids. The CDR3: CASSFQGQVGQYF. The CDR3 DNA reads TGTGCCAGCAGTTTCCAGGGACAGGTAGGGCAGTACTTC.

This chain connects TRBV6-5 to TRBJ2-1, with D uncertain. The CDR3 runs to 12 residues. Deletions cut 11 bases from V and 5 bases from J, with 13 bases between. CDR1 and CDR2 from the germline V gene are MNHEY and SVGAGI. CDR3 sequence reads: CALSRNHNEQFF. The CDR3 DNA is TGTGCCCTAAGCCGTAACCACAATGAGCAGTTCTTC.

The sample holds a few counts of this clone. The rearrangement joins TRBV28 to TRBJ1-1, with 9 bases matching TRBD1. The CDR3 is 13 amino acids. Germline lookup yields CDR1 MDHEN and CDR2 SYDVKM. Unmatched junction bases numbered 11, after V lost 7 bases and J lost 11 bases. In DNA, the CDR3 is TGTGCCAGCACCAGACAGGGGGGACGCGGTGCTTTCTTT. It yields the protein CASTRQGGRGAFF.

The V and J genes are TRBV5-6 and TRBJ2-2; D unresolved. This CDR3 has 13 residues. The germline gives CDR1 SGHDT, CDR2 YYEEEE. The V end was cut by 4 bases, the J end by 1 base, with 5 bases between. The DNA of the CDR3 is TGTGCCAGCAGCCCGTGGAACACCGGGGAGCTGTTTTTT. The encoded protein is CASSPWNTGELFF.

The chain is built from TRBV6-5 and TRBJ1-6; TRBD1 agrees at 8 bases. Trimming took 4 bases from V and 6 from J; bases not matched to a gene: 5. The germline V gene encodes CDR1 MNHEY and CDR2 SVGAGI. There are 15 residues in the CDR3. CDR3 in amino acids: CASSFRQGSNSPLHF. Written as DNA, the CDR3 is TGTGCCAGCAGTTTCAGACAGGGGTCTAATTCACCCCTCCACTTT.

The CDR3 reads CASSPTGGLSSGNTIYF. The CDR3 DNA reads as TGTGCCAGCAGCCCGACAGGGGGCCTTAGCTCTGGAAACACCATATATTTT. The chain couples TRBV5-4 to TRBJ1-3, with 10 bases identical to TRBD1. The CDR3 totals 17 residues. Germline V gives CDR1 SGHNT, CDR2 YYREEE (reference sequence). V was pared by 4 bases and J by 0 bases, with 7 bases of the junction left unmatched.

This clone has only one observation. The chain employs TRBV6-5 and TRBJ2-5, with D perhaps matching TRBD1 (6 bases). This CDR3 has 14 residues. From germline, CDR1 is MNHEY and CDR2 SVGAGI. The V gene lost 7 bases and the J gene lost 3 bases, with 15 bases spanning the gap. This CDR3 is CASTERGIKETQYF. DNA for the CDR3: TGTGCCAGCACAGAGAGGGGGATAAAAGAGACCCAGTACTTC.

A single count supports this clone. The chain joins TRBV18 to TRBJ2-5, with a tentative D call TRBD1 (5 bases). Trimming removed 3 bases at V and 4 bases at J, with 9 bases between. CDR1 and CDR2 from the germline V gene are KGHSH and LQKENI. This CDR3 is built from 13 residues. CDR3 loop: CASSPDSLETQYF. Here the CDR3 DNA reads TGTGCCAGCTCACCCGACAGTTTAGAGACCCAGTACTTC.

This clone was observed once. This chain links TRBV5-1 with TRBJ1-5, with D hard to call. Looked up from germline, CDR1 is SGHRS and CDR2 is YFSETQ. CDR3 length equals 14 residues. V was cut by 3 bases and J by 2 bases, with 9 bases left in between. The CDR3 sequence: CASSWGDRNQPQHF. As DNA, the CDR3 is TGCGCCAGCAGCTGGGGAGACCGCAATCAGCCCCAGCATTTT.